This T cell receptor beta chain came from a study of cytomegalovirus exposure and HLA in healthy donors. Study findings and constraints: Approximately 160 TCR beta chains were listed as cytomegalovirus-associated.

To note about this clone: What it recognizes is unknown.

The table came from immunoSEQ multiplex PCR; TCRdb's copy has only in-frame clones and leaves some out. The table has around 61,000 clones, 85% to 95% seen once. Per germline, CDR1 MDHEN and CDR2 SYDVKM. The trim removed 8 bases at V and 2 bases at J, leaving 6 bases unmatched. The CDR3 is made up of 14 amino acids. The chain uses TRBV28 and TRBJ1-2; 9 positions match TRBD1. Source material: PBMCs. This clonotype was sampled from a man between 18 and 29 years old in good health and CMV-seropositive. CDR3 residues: CASSLGQGNYGYTF. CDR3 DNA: TGTGCCAGCTCCCTCGGACAGGGGAACTATGGCTACACCTTC.